These T cell receptor beta chains were read from a single sample in a study of cytomegalovirus exposure and HLA in healthy donors. Produced via immunoSEQ multiplex PCR; TCRdb's table is partial and in-frame only. This table holds roughly 130,000 clones, nearly 90% found once. What was sequenced was PBMCs. The receptors stem from a woman between 18 and 29 years old in good health and CMV-seropositive. The CDR3 runs from the conserved cysteine through the conserved F or W. Each record gives: clone size, D gene, V gene, J gene, CDR3 DNA, CDR3 protein. D genes are given only for firm matches. Only some rows state a clone size, as once, few, many or a class for expanded clones.

abundance: NA; d_gene: TRBD2; v_gene: TRBV28; j_gene: TRBJ2-5; CDR3nt: TGTGCCAGCCGGAGACTAGCGGGGGGTGGAGAGACCCAGTACTTC; CDR3aa: CASRRLAGGGETQYF
abundance: NA; d_gene: TRBD2; v_gene: TRBV19; j_gene: TRBJ2-7; CDR3nt: TGTGCCAGTAGTCCGAGGACTAGCGGGGTAAACTACGAGCAGTACTTC; CDR3aa: CASSPRTSGVNYEQYF
abundance: few; d_gene: NA; v_gene: TRBV7-2; j_gene: TRBJ2-3; CDR3nt: TGTGCCAGCAGCTTAACCAGACTAGTCCCAGATACGCAGTATTTT; CDR3aa: CASSLTRLVPDTQYF
abundance: NA; d_gene: NA; v_gene: TRBV15; j_gene: TRBJ2-5; CDR3nt: TGTGCCACCGGGATAGCGGTCCTGCCCGAGACCCAGTACTTC; CDR3aa: CATGIAVLPETQYF
abundance: once; d_gene: NA; v_gene: TRBV9; j_gene: TRBJ2-5; CDR3nt: TGTGCCAGCAGCGTAGGGGACATCCCGCGGGAGACCCAGTACTTC; CDR3aa: CASSVGDIPRETQYF
abundance: NA; d_gene: TRBD1; v_gene: TRBV7-9; j_gene: TRBJ1-6; CDR3nt: TGTGCCAGCAGCCCAGGGGGCCGTATCTCCTATAATTCACCCCTCCACTTT; CDR3aa: CASSPGGRISYNSPLHF
abundance: NA; d_gene: TRBD2; v_gene: TRBV7-2; j_gene: TRBJ2-3; CDR3nt: TGTGCCAGCAGCTTAGGGATAGCGGGGGGCGCAGATACGCAGTATTTT; CDR3aa: CASSLGIAGGADTQYF
abundance: NA; d_gene: TRBD2; v_gene: TRBV5-6; j_gene: TRBJ2-3; CDR3nt: TGTGCCAGCAGCTTGGGCGGGGGAGGTACGCAGTATTTT; CDR3aa: CASSLGGGGTQYF
abundance: NA; d_gene: NA; v_gene: TRBV6-4; j_gene: TRBJ2-1; CDR3nt: TGTGCCAGCAGTGACTCGAGTCTGGGTCTAGGTAAAGATGAGCAGTTCTTC; CDR3aa: CASSDSSLGLGKDEQFF
abundance: NA; d_gene: TRBD1; v_gene: TRBV7-6; j_gene: TRBJ1-4; CDR3nt: TGTGCCAGCAGCTTATTCCCCGGGACAGACAATGAAAAACTGTTTTTT; CDR3aa: CASSLFPGTDNEKLFF
abundance: NA; d_gene: TRBD2; v_gene: TRBV2; j_gene: TRBJ2-7; CDR3nt: TGTGCCAGCAGTGAAGCCTGGGGCGGGAGGTACGAGCAGTACTTC; CDR3aa: CASSEAWGGRYEQYF
abundance: NA; d_gene: NA; v_gene: TRBV10-3; j_gene: TRBJ1-1; CDR3nt: TGTGCCATCAGCTTCAGGGGGAACACTGAAGCTTTCTTT; CDR3aa: CAISFRGNTEAFF
abundance: NA; d_gene: TRBD1; v_gene: TRBV25-1; j_gene: TRBJ1-5; CDR3nt: TGTGCCAGCAGTGAATCGGGCAGGGGGTCCAATCAGCCCCAGCATTTT; CDR3aa: CASSESGRGSNQPQHF
abundance: NA; d_gene: TRBD1; v_gene: TRBV6-6; j_gene: TRBJ1-5; CDR3nt: TGTGCCAGCAGCCGACAGGGGATGGATCAGCCCCAGCATTTT; CDR3aa: CASSRQGMDQPQHF
abundance: NA; d_gene: TRBD1; v_gene: TRBV27; j_gene: TRBJ2-1; CDR3nt: TGTGCCAGCAGTCCGTCCGGGACAGACAGGCGGTTCTTC; CDR3aa: CASSPSGTDRRFF
abundance: NA; d_gene: TRBD1; v_gene: TRBV27; j_gene: TRBJ2-1; CDR3nt: TGTGCCAGCAGTTTATCCGTGGGACAGGTCTACAATGAGCAGTTCTTC; CDR3aa: CASSLSVGQVYNEQFF
abundance: NA; d_gene: NA; v_gene: TRBV6-5; j_gene: TRBJ1-1; CDR3nt: TGTGCCAGCAGTTACGGTCTGGGCGCGAACACTGAAGCTTTCTTT; CDR3aa: CASSYGLGANTEAFF
abundance: NA; d_gene: TRBD1; v_gene: TRBV29-1; j_gene: TRBJ1-2; CDR3nt: TGCAGCGTATCCGGGACAGGGGGTAAGCCCTATGGCTACACCTTC; CDR3aa: CSVSGTGGKPYGYTF
abundance: NA; d_gene: TRBD2; v_gene: TRBV19; j_gene: TRBJ2-5; CDR3nt: TGTGCCAGCCCTGGGGGGACTAAGGAGACCCAGTACTTC; CDR3aa: CASPGGTKETQYF
abundance: NA; d_gene: NA; v_gene: TRBV27; j_gene: TRBJ2-7; CDR3nt: TGTGCCTCACACCCCTCAGGGCTCTCCTACGAGCAGTACTTC; CDR3aa: CASHPSGLSYEQYF
abundance: NA; d_gene: NA; v_gene: TRBV6-1; j_gene: TRBJ2-7; CDR3nt: TGTGCCAGCAGTGAAAAGGGACACGGAACCTACGAGCAGTACTTC; CDR3aa: CASSEKGHGTYEQYF
abundance: NA; d_gene: NA; v_gene: TRBV19; j_gene: TRBJ1-6; CDR3nt: TGTGCCAGTACGGCAGGGTGGTATTCACCCCTCCACTTT; CDR3aa: CASTAGWYSPLHF
abundance: NA; d_gene: NA; v_gene: TRBV19; j_gene: TRBJ2-7; CDR3nt: TGTGCCACCTCCTCCGGGAAACAAGGCGTTTCGGGCGAGCAGTACTTC; CDR3aa: CATSSGKQGVSGEQYF
abundance: NA; d_gene: NA; v_gene: TRBV15; j_gene: TRBJ2-2; CDR3nt: TGTGCCACCAGCAGCTCCCCTTACACCGGGGAGCTGTTTTTT; CDR3aa: CATSSSPYTGELFF